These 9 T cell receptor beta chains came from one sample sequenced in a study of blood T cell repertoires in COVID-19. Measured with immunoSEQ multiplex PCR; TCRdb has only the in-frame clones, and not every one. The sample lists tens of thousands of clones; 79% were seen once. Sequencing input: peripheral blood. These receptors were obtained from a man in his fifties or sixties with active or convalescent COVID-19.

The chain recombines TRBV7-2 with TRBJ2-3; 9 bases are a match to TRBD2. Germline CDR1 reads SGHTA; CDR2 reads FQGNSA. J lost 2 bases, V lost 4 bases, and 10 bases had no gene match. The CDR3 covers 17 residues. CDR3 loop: CASSSLGLAGYTDTQYF. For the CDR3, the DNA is TGTGCCAGCAGCTCCTTGGGGCTAGCGGGGTACACAGATACGCAGTATTTT.

CDR3 region: CASSHRNWQGSGANVLTF. CDR3 sequence (DNA): TGTGCCAGCAGCCATAGGAATTGGCAGGGGAGCGGGGCCAACGTCCTGACTTTC. The chain uses TRBV7-9 and TRBJ2-6, with D possibly matching TRBD1 (6 bases). There are 18 residues in the CDR3. V gave up 5 bases and J gave up 4 bases, with 21 bases separating them. Germline V gives CDR1 SEHNR, CDR2 FQNEAQ (reference sequence).

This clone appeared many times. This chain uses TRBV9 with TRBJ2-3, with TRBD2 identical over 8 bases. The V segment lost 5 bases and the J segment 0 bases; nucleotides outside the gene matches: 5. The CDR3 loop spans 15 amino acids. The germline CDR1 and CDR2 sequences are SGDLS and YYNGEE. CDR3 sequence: CASSASGSSTDTQYF. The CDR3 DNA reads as TGTGCCAGCAGTGCAAGCGGGAGTAGCACAGATACGCAGTATTTT.

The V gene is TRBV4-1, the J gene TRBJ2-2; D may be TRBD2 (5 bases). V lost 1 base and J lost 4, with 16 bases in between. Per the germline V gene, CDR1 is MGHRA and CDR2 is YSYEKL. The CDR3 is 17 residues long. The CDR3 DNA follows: TGCGCCAGCAGCCAAGGCCCTCTAGCTATTGGCACCGGGGAGCTGTTTTTT. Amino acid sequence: CASSQGPLAIGTGELFF.

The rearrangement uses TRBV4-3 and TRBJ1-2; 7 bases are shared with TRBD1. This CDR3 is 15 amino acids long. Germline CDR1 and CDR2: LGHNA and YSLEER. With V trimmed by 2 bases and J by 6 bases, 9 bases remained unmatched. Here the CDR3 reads CASSQIPDRANGYTF. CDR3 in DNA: TGCGCCAGCAGCCAAATCCCCGACAGGGCAAATGGCTACACCTTC.

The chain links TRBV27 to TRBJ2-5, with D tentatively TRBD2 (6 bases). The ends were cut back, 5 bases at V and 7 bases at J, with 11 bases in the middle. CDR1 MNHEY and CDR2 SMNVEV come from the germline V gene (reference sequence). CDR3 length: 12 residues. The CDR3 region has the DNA TGTGCCAGCAGTGGGACTTACGGGACCCAGTACTTC. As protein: CASSGTYGTQYF.

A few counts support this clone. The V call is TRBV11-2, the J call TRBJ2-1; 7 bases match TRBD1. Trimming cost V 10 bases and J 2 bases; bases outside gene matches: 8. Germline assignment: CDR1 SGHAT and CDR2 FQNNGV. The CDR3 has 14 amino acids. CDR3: CAIKRQGPYNEQFF. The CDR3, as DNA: TGTGCCATCAAGAGACAGGGACCCTACAATGAGCAGTTCTTC. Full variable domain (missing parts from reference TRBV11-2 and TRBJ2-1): EAGVAQSPRYKIIEKRQSVAFWCNPISGHATLYWYQQILGQGPKLLIQFQNNGVVDDSQLPKDRFSAERLKGVDSTLKIQPAKLEDSAVYLCAIKRQGPYNEQFFGPGTRLTVL.

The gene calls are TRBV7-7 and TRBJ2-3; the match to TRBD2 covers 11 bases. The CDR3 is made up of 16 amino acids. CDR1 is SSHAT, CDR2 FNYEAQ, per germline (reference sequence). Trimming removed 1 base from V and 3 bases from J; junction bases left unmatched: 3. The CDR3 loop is CASSLGLAGTTDTQYF. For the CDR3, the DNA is TGTGCCAGCAGCTTAGGACTAGCGGGGACAACAGATACGCAGTATTTT.

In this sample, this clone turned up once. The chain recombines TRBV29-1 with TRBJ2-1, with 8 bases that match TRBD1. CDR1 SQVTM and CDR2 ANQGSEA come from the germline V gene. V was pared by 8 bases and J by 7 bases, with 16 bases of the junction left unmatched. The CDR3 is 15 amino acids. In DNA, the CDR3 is TGCAGCCCCTCAAGGCGACAGGGGTCAGTAAATGAGCAGTTCTTC. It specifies CSPSRRQGSVNEQFF.